Listed here are 25 T cell receptor beta chains from one sample, sequenced in a study of Graves' ophthalmopathy and Graves' hyperthyroidism. Researchers took RNA transcripts and amplified TCR beta CDR3 regions from them. After a first-round RT-PCR with HTBI primers, a second-round multiplex PCR was run. A single record per CDR3 protein comes from TCRdb applying MiXCR to the multiplex PCR reads. In the table there are 650,000 to 900,000 distinct CDR3 sequences, 40% of which are singletons. Sequenced: peripheral blood. The source of these receptors is an adult man with Graves' ophthalmopathy.

This clonotype was recorded at least ten times. This chain uses TRBV5-8 with TRBJ1-2, with D unclear. The CDR3 extends over 14 amino acids. Trimming shortened V by 2 bases and J by 4 bases, and 12 bases separated the two germline ends. Germline V gives CDR1 SGHTS, CDR2 YDEGEE. The CDR3 here is CASSFPDPGYGYTF. CDR3 in DNA: TGTGCCAGCAGCTTCCCAGACCCTGGCTATGGCTACACCTTC.

This clonotype was counted once. One end of the junction does not line up with germline, which may come from a read error. The J gene is TRBJ1-1, the V gene TRBV19; 8 bases agree with TRBD1. Per germline, CDR1 LNHDA and CDR2 SQIVND (reference sequence). The CDR3 length is 19 residues. As DNA, the CDR3 is TGTGCCAGTATTTCTGGGTTATCCAGGGGGCTCAGTGCGGACACTGGAGCTTTCTTT. Translating it yields CASISGLSRGLSADTGAFF. The full variable domain, completed using reference TRBV19 and TRBJ1-1, is DGGITQSPKYLFRKEGQNVTLSCEQNLNHDAMYWYRQDPGQGLRLIYYSQIVNDFQKGDIAEGYSVSREKKESFPLTVTSAQKNPTAFYLCASISGLSRGLSADTGAFFGQGTRLTVV.

At least ten counts were recorded for this clonotype. The V call is TRBV7-9, the J call TRBJ2-2; D gene uncertain. This CDR3 is 14 amino acids long. Trimming stripped 1 base from V and 4 bases from J, with 7 bases between. Germline V gene sequence: CDR1 SEHNR, CDR2 FQNEAQ (reference sequence). The CDR3 nucleotides read TGTGCCAGCAGCTTAGAGGCAGCCACCGGGGAGCTGTTTTTT. This translates into CASSLEAATGELFF.

Ten or more counts support this clonotype. The J gene is TRBJ2-5, the V gene TRBV6-5; D might be TRBD1 or TRBD2, each matching 5 bases. Trimming pared 5 bases from V and 1 base from J, leaving 8 bases between. The CDR3 has 13 residues. CDR1 is MNHEY, CDR2 SVGAGI, per germline. CDR3 sequence: CASSTGRQETQYF. CDR3 DNA: TGTGCCAGCAGTACGGGGCGCCAAGAGACCCAGTACTTC.

The rearrangement uses TRBV5-1 and TRBJ1-1; 10 nucleotides match TRBD1. The CDR3 has 14 amino acids. Unmatched junction bases numbered 4, after V lost 4 bases and J lost 4 bases. CDR1 and CDR2 from the germline V gene are SGHRS and YFSETQ. The CDR3 DNA reads as TGCGCCAGCAGCGACGGGGACAGGGGCACTGAAGCTTTCTTT. Residues: CASSDGDRGTEAFF.

The rearrangement joins TRBV7-2 to TRBJ2-5, with D perhaps TRBD2 (7 bases). V gave up 5 bases and J gave up 4 bases, with 23 bases separating them. Germline V lookup: CDR1 SGHTA, CDR2 FQGNSA. CDR3 size: 17 residues. DNA for the CDR3: TGTGCCAGCAGCATGCGACCCTCGGGGGGCCTGGGAGAGACCCAGTACTTC. Amino acid sequence: CASSMRPSGGLGETQYF.

This clonotype was observed many times. The rearrangement joins TRBV2 to TRBJ1-1; D is unclear. The CDR3 runs to 13 residues. The germline V and J ends were trimmed by 1 base and 4 bases, with 7 bases remaining between them. The germline V gene has CDR1 SNHLY and CDR2 FYNNEI. CDR3 residues: CASSEDEVTEAFF. CDR3 bases: TGTGCCAGCAGTGAAGACGAGGTCACTGAAGCTTTCTTT.

The V call is TRBV5-8, the J call TRBJ2-6; D not certain. Trimming cost V 0 bases and J 4 bases, with 11 bases left between them. Per germline, CDR1 SGHTS and CDR2 YDEGEE. CDR3 size: 16 residues. This CDR3 is CASSLAAGTGANVLTF. The CDR3 nucleotides are TGTGCCAGCAGCTTGGCGGCAGGAACAGGGGCCAACGTCCTGACTTTC.

The rearrangement links TRBV2 to TRBJ2-7; TRBD1 aligns across 7 bases. Trimming at V came to 6 bases and at J to 9 bases, leaving 5 bases not matched to a gene. Germline lookup yields CDR1 SNHLY and CDR2 FYNNEI. The CDR3 sequence is 11 residues long. The CDR3 DNA is TGTGCCAGCAGCTTTACAGGGGCGCAGTACTTC. Translated: CASSFTGAQYF.

This clonotype showed up just once. V and J are TRBV20-1 and TRBJ2-2; D might be TRBD2 (7 bases). CDR1 DFQATT and CDR2 SNEGSKA come from the germline V gene (reference sequence). CDR3 size: 16 residues. V was cut by 2 bases and J by 3 bases, with 16 bases left in between. The CDR3 spells CSARPYAGADTGELFF. The CDR3 DNA is TGCAGTGCTAGACCTTACGCGGGGGCGGACACCGGGGAGCTGTTTTTT.

A word on this clonotype: At one of its ends the junction is not consistent with the germline gene, which may arise from a read error. The chain recombines TRBV10-3 with TRBJ2-7, with D hard to call. The CDR3 extends over 12 amino acids. The germline V gene encodes CDR1 ENHRY and CDR2 SYGVKD. CDR3 protein: CAARPSLRSTHF. As DNA, the CDR3 is TGTGCCGCCAGACCTTCTCTGCGTAGCACTCACTTC.

This clonotype came up a few times. The chain couples TRBV7-9 to TRBJ2-2; D remains ambiguous. The CDR3 length is 15 residues. In germline, CDR1 is SEHNR, CDR2 FQNEAQ (reference sequence). The V end lost 2 bases, the J end lost 1 base, and 8 bases lay between the germline ends. CDR3 DNA: TGTGCCAGCAGCTTATTTTGGGAGAACACCGGGGAGCTGTTTTTT. Translating gives CASSLFWENTGELFF. Full variable domain (outside the CDR3, taken from reference TRBV7-9 and TRBJ2-2): DTGVSQNPRHKITKRGQNVTFRCDPISEHNRLYWYRQTLGQGPEFLTYFQNEAQLEKSRLLSDRFSAERPKGSFSTLEIQRTEQGDSAMYLCASSLFWENTGELFFGEGSRLTVL.

V gene TRBV7-9 combines with J gene TRBJ1-6; no reliable D call. Germline CDR1 and CDR2: SEHNR and FQNEAQ (reference sequence). The V gene lost 6 bases and the J gene lost 11 bases, with 11 bases spanning the gap. The CDR3 is 12 residues long. CDR3 sequence reads: CASSLGRAPLHF. The DNA of the CDR3 is TGTGCCAGCAGTTTGGGAAGGGCACCCCTCCACTTT.

This chain joins TRBV6-4 and TRBJ1-5, with unresolved D. CDR3 length equals 14 residues. Germline CDR1 is MRHNA and CDR2 is SNTAGT. Trimming removed 10 bases at V and 4 bases at J, with 17 bases between. DNA for the CDR3: TGTGCCACCATAACGGGTAAATTTAATCAGCCCCAGCATTTT. Translating it yields CATITGKFNQPQHF.

This CDR3 is CASSIGEIQPQHF. The CDR3 region has the DNA TGTGCCAGTAGTATTGGGGAGATCCAGCCCCAGCATTTT. The chain is built from TRBV19 and TRBJ1-5; the D is unclear. Trimming cost V 3 bases and J 7 bases, with 10 bases left between them. The CDR3 covers 13 residues. Germline V gives CDR1 LNHDA, CDR2 SQIVND (reference sequence).

Of note for this clonotype: The junction departs from the called germline gene at one end, perhaps through a read error. V and J are TRBV10-3 and TRBJ1-5; D may be TRBD1 (6 bases). The CDR3 is 15 residues long. Germline values: CDR1 ENHRY, CDR2 SYGVKD. The CDR3 DNA follows: TGTGCCAGCAGTGAGACAGGAATCCTAAATCAGCCCCAGCATTTT. Translation: CASSETGILNQPQHF.

For this clonotype: Since a much larger clone is just one base distant, this may be a read error. CDR3 residues: CASSESGTYGQYF. CDR3 sequence (DNA): TGCGCCAGCAGTGAGTCTGGGACCTACGGGCAGTACTTC. This sequence joins TRBV10-1 and TRBJ2-7; D may match TRBD1 or TRBD2 (5 bases each). Germline-derived CDR1 and CDR2 are WNHNN and SYGVQD (reference sequence). CDR3 length: 13 amino acids.

V is TRBV24-1 and J is TRBJ1-2, with 9 positions matching TRBD1. The V gene end was trimmed by 7 bases and the J gene end by 4 bases; junction bases not matched to a gene: 21. Germline lookup yields CDR1 KGHDR and CDR2 SFDVKD. The CDR3 has 19 amino acids. CDR3 in DNA: TGTGCCACCAGGGACGGAGACCCCACAGATACGACAGGGGGCTATGGCTACACCTTC. Residues: CATRDGDPTDTTGGYGYTF.

The sample holds many counts of this clonotype. This chain uses TRBV19 with TRBJ2-6; no clear D. CDR3 length equals 15 residues. V lost 3 bases to trimming and J lost 0 bases, with 6 bases between them. Per germline, CDR1 LNHDA and CDR2 SQIVND (reference sequence). CDR3 coding DNA: TGTGCCAGTAGTATGAGGAGCTCTGGGGCCAACGTCCTGACTTTC. Protein product: CASSMRSSGANVLTF.

This clonotype was counted a few times. Sequence at one end of the junction differs from germline and may be a read error. The J gene is TRBJ2-5, the V gene TRBV6-6, with D possibly matching TRBD1 (6 bases). The CDR3 contains 15 residues. Germline V gene lookup returns CDR1 MNHNY and CDR2 SVGAGI (reference sequence). This chain's CDR3 is CATSRRTADQETQYF. As DNA, the CDR3 is TGTGCCACCAGTCGGAGGACAGCCGACCAAGAGACCCAGTACTTC.

This clonotype was seen repeatedly, ten times or more. The chain carries TRBV7-2 and TRBJ1-1; D is ambiguous. The CDR3 covers 14 residues. The V end was cut by 0 bases, the J end by 1 base, with 6 bases between. Germline V CDR1 and CDR2: SGHTA, FQGNSA. The CDR3 DNA sequence: TGTGCCAGCAGCTTAGCCCCGCAGAACACTGAAGCTTTCTTT. It codes for CASSLAPQNTEAFF.

The chain joins TRBV11-1 to TRBJ2-7, with a weak D call TRBD2 (6 bases). From germline, CDR1 is SGHAT and CDR2 FQDESV (reference sequence). The CDR3 spans 14 residues. Trimming pared 6 bases from V and 1 base from J, leaving 13 bases between. This chain's CDR3 is CASSRRGWSYEQYF. CDR3 bases: TGTGCCAGCAGTCGGAGGGGTTGGTCCTACGAGCAGTACTTC. The full variable domain, with the rest looked up from reference TRBV11-1 and TRBJ2-7, is EAEVAQSPRYKITEKSQAVAFWCDPISGHATLYWYRQILGQGPELLVQFQDESVVDDSQLPKDRFSAERLKGVDSTLKIQPAELGDSAMYLCASSRRGWSYEQYFGPGTRLTVT.

The rearrangement joins TRBV5-4 to TRBJ2-2; 9 positions agree with TRBD2. Germline values: CDR1 SGHNT, CDR2 YYREEE (reference sequence). The J segment lost 3 bases and the V segment lost 4 bases, leaving 4 bases of the junction unmatched. The CDR3 length is 15 residues. CDR3 loop: CASSQGLADTGELFF. DNA of the CDR3: TGTGCCAGCAGCCAGGGACTAGCCGACACCGGGGAGCTGTTTTTT.

The V and J genes are TRBV7-9 and TRBJ1-2; TRBD1 agrees at 9 bases. V dropped 5 bases and J dropped 8; count of bases not matched to a gene: 6. The CDR3 runs to 13 residues. CDR1 SEHNR and CDR2 FQNEAQ come from the germline V gene (reference sequence). CDR3 amino acids: CASSEQGAFGYTF. For the CDR3, the DNA is TGTGCCAGCAGCGAACAGGGGGCGTTCGGCTACACCTTC.

The gene calls are TRBV25-1 and TRBJ2-1, with a weak D call TRBD2 (5 bases). The CDR3 runs 13 residues. CDR1 and CDR2 from the germline V gene are MGHDK and SYGVNS. V lost 4 bases, J lost 3 bases, and 7 bases lay in between. CDR3 nucleotide sequence: TGTGCCAGCAGTGTCAGCGGCTACAATGAGCAGTTCTTC. Amino acid sequence: CASSVSGYNEQFF.